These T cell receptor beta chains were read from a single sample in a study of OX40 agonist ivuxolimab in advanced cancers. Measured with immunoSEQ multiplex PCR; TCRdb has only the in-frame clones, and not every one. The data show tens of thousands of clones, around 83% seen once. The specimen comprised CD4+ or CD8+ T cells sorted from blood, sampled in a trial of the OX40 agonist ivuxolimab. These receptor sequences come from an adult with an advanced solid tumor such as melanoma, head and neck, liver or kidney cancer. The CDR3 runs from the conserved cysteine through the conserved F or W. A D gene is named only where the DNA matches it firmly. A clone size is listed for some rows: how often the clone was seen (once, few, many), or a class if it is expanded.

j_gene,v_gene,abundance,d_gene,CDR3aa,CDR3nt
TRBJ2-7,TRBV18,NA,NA,CASSLAGDEQYF,TGTGCCAGCTCCTTAGCCGGGGACGAGCAGTACTTC
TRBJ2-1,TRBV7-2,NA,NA,CASSLFGDEQFF,TGTGCCAGCAGCCTCTTTGGGGATGAGCAGTTCTTC
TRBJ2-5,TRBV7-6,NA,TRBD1,CASSSQGASLGSQYF,TGTGCCAGCAGCTCACAGGGGGCCTCCCTGGGGAGCCAGTACTTC
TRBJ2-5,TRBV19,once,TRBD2,CASSLPWGSGDDLGETQYF,TGTGCCAGTAGCCTTCCCTGGGGGAGCGGGGACGACTTGGGAGAGACCCAGTACTTC
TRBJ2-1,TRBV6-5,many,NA,CASSYSRQDNEQFF,TGTGCCAGCAGTTACTCGCGACAGGACAATGAGCAGTTCTTC
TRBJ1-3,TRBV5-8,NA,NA,CASSGGTLAGNTIYF,TGTGCCAGCAGCGGCGGGACTCTGGCTGGAAACACCATATATTTT
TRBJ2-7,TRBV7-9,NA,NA,CASSLSGLTYEQYF,TGTGCCAGCAGCCTTTCGGGGTTAACCTACGAGCAGTACTTC
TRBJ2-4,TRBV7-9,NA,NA,CASSGQAKNIQYF,TGTGCCAGCAGCGGGCAAGCCAAAAACATTCAGTACTTC
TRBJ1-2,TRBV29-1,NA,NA,CSVEDLAGHYYGYTF,TGCAGCGTTGAAGATCTAGCAGGGCATTACTATGGCTACACCTTC
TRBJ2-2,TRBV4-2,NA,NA,CASSHRTDTGELFF,TGTGCCAGCAGCCATCGTACTGACACCGGGGAGCTGTTTTTT
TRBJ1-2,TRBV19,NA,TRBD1,CASSIPGTAYGYTF,TGTGCCAGTAGTATTCCCGGGACAGCCTATGGCTACACCTTC
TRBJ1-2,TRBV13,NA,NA,CASSRTLGYTF,TGTGCCAGCAGCCGGACGCTTGGCTACACCTTC
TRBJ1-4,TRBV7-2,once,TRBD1,CASSSGTDNEKLFF,TGTGCCAGCAGCTCGGGGACAGATAATGAAAAACTGTTTTTT
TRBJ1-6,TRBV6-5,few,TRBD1,CASSWYRGGNSPLHF,TGTGCCAGCAGTTGGTACAGGGGGGGTAATTCACCCCTCCACTTT
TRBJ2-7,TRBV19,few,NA,CASSDLQGNYEQYF,TGTGCCAGTAGTGATTTACAGGGAAACTACGAGCAGTACTTC
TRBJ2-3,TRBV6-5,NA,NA,CASSSAGPDTQYF,TGTGCCAGCAGTTCGGCAGGGCCAGATACGCAGTATTTT
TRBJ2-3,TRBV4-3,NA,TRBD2,CASSQDFSGGTADTQYF,TGCGCCAGCAGCCAAGACTTTAGCGGGGGGACCGCAGATACGCAGTATTTT
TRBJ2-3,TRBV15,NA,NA,CATSTRDTQYF,TGTGCCACCAGTACACGAGATACGCAGTATTTT
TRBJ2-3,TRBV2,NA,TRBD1,CASSGTAGDTQYF,TGTGCCAGCAGCGGGACAGCCGGAGATACGCAGTATTTT
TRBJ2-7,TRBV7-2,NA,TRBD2,CASSAKLAGVYEQYF,TGTGCCAGCAGCGCCAAACTAGCGGGGGTTTACGAGCAGTACTTC
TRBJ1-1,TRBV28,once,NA,CASIPGGKTEAFF,TGTGCCAGCATCCCTGGCGGGAAGACTGAAGCTTTCTTT
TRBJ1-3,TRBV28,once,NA,CASSLNRAGNTIYF,TGTGCCAGCAGTTTAAACAGGGCGGGAAACACCATATATTTT
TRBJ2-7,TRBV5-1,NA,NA,CASSLAGYDYEQYF,TGCGCCAGCAGCTTGGCCGGCTATGACTACGAGCAGTACTTC
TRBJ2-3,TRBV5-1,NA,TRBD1,CASRFRGSTDTQYF,TGCGCCAGCCGGTTCAGGGGGAGCACAGATACGCAGTATTTT
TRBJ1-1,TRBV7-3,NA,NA,CASSLAGRGGDTEAFF,TGTGCCAGCAGCTTAGCGGGCAGGGGAGGGGACACTGAAGCTTTCTTT
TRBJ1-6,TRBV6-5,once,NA,CASSTRRVYNSPLHF,TGTGCCAGCAGTACCAGACGGGTCTATAATTCACCCCTCCACTTT
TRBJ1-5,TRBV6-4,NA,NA,CASSDLLLDQPQHF,TGTGCCAGCAGTGACCTGCTACTGGATCAGCCCCAGCATTTT
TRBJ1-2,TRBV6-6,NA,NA,CASSPLPEGHGYTF,TGTGCCAGCAGTCCCCTCCCAGAGGGGCATGGCTACACCTTC
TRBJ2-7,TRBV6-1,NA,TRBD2,CASGEGTSGGWEQYF,TGTGCCAGCGGTGAAGGGACTAGCGGGGGGTGGGAGCAGTACTTC
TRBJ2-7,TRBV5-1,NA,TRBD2,CASSLMGGLSLYEQYF,TGCGCCAGCAGCTTGATGGGGGGACTAAGCCTATACGAGCAGTACTTC
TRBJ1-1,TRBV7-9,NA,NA,CASSLNAADRAFF,TGTGCCAGCAGCTTAAACGCGGCAGATCGAGCTTTCTTT
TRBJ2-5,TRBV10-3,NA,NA,CAISAGAGGETQYF,TGTGCCATCAGTGCGGGGGCAGGAGGGGAGACCCAGTACTTC
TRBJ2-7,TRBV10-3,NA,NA,CAISASSVFSNIQYF,TGTGCCATCAGCGCGAGTTCGGTTTTCTCTAATATCCAGTACTTC
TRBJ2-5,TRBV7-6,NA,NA,CASSLALNDETQYF,TGTGCCAGCAGCTTGGCCTTAAACGACGAGACCCAGTACTTC
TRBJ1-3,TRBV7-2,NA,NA,CASSYARGSHSGNTIYF,TGTGCCAGCAGCTATGCACGGGGTTCCCACTCTGGAAACACCATATATTTT
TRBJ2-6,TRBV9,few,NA,CASSVTGTPTGANVLTF,TGTGCCAGCAGCGTTACCGGGACACCGACCGGGGCCAACGTCCTGACTTTC
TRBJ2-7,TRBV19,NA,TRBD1,CASSTTGTGTYEQYF,TGTGCCAGTAGTACAACCGGGACAGGGACCTACGAGCAGTACTTC
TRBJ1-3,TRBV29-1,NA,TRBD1,CSARTGAGNTIYF,TGCAGCGCTAGGACAGGGGCTGGAAACACCATATATTTT
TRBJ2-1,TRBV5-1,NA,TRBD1,CASSRQGYNEQFF,TGCGCCAGCAGTAGACAGGGGTACAATGAGCAGTTCTTC
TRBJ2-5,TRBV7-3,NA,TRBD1,CASSQGTGIQETQYF,TGTGCCAGCAGCCAAGGGACAGGAATACAAGAGACCCAGTACTTC
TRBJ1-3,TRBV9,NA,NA,CASSSGDPGNTIYF,TGTGCCAGCAGCTCCGGTGATCCCGGAAACACCATATATTTT
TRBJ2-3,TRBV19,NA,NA,CASSIGTGDTDTQYF,TGTGCCAGTAGTATAGGGACCGGGGACACAGATACGCAGTATTTT
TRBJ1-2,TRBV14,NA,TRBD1,CASSPYGQGDMVYTF,TGTGCCAGCAGCCCGTACGGACAGGGCGACATGGTCTACACCTTC
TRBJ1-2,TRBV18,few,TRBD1,CASSPGTGIYGYTF,TGTGCCAGCTCCCCCGGGACAGGGATTTATGGCTACACCTTC
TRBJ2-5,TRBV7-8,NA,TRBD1,CASSSGTEQETQYF,TGTGCCAGCAGCTCAGGGACAGAGCAAGAGACCCAGTACTTC